This T cell receptor (beta chain) was profiled in a study of cytomegalovirus exposure and HLA in healthy donors. This PCR relied on a set of 60 Vbeta primers and 13 Jbeta primers. Assay: immunoSEQ multiplex PCR; the TCRdb copy retains only in-frame clones and omits some. The repertoire holds more than 110,000 clones, with about four fifths as singletons. The CDR3 is made up of 15 amino acids. CDR1 is SGHDT, CDR2 YYEEEE, per germline. V shed 5 bases, J shed 1 base, and the junction held 9 bases outside the gene matches. This chain joins TRBV5-6 and TRBJ2-7; 7 bases line up with TRBD1. Sample: PBMCs. The clonotype originates from a man aged 25 to 45 in good health and CMV-seronegative. The CDR3 bases are TGTGCCAGCAGTCGTCCGGGACAGCTTTCCTACGAGCAGTACTTC. Its protein product is CASSRPGQLSYEQYF.